This entry lists 7 T cell receptor beta chains sequenced from one sample in a study of CD4 and CD8 cells across lung adenocarcinoma regions. TCRdb analysed the PCR reads with MiXCR anew, one entry per CDR3 protein. The sample shows 15,000 to 20,000 distinct CDR3 sequences, around 46% of them seen only once. Material: CD8+ T cells from the margin of a lung tumor. Receptors originate from a male donor with lung adenocarcinoma. The CD4 and CD8 labels of this study may be unreliable.

The chain joins TRBV6-1 to TRBJ2-5; D is perhaps TRBD1 or TRBD2 (5 bases each). The V end lost 8 bases, the J end lost 5 bases, and 12 bases lay between the germline ends. The CDR3 sequence is 12 residues long. Germline CDR1 MNHNS, CDR2 SASEGT. CDR3 sequence reads: CASSAWGETQYF. The CDR3 bases are TGTGCCAGCTCCGCCTGGGGGGAGACCCAGTACTTC.

Details on this clonotype: The junction departs from the called germline gene at one end, perhaps through a read error. The gene calls are TRBV6-1 and TRBJ2-4, with D maybe TRBD1 (5 bases). CDR1 and CDR2 (germline): MNHNS, SASEGT. The CDR3 has 13 amino acids. CDR3 nucleotide sequence: TGTGCCAGGGGGCTGGGTGGGAAAAATATTCAGTACTTT. It is translated as CARGLGGKNIQYF.

V usage is TRBV30 and J usage is TRBJ1-1; 7 positions agree with TRBD1. The germline gives CDR1 GTSNPN, CDR2 SVGIG (reference sequence). J was trimmed by 5 bases and V by 2 bases; bases with no gene match: 11. The CDR3 has 15 amino acids. This chain's CDR3 is CAWSYDSRQGTEAFF. CDR3 DNA sequence: TGTGCCTGGAGTTATGACTCAAGACAGGGTACTGAAGCTTTCTTT.

The chain recombines TRBV6-1 with TRBJ2-5, with D uncertain. TRBJ2-7 explains the end of the DNA better; the J call may be wrong. Germline V gives CDR1 MNHNS, CDR2 SASEGT. The CDR3 contains 15 residues. The DNA for the CDR3 is TGTGCCAGCAGTGAAGCGGGCCTAGGCGCCTACGAGCAGTACTTC. Its protein is CASSEAGLGAYEQYF.

By share, this clonotype ranks as medium-sized. The CDR3 protein is CASSYQTGTAFF. The CDR3 DNA sequence: TGTGCCAGCAGTTACCAAACAGGGACGGCTTTCTTT. V usage is TRBV6-5 and J usage is TRBJ1-1; a possible D gene is TRBD1 (6 bases). V was trimmed by 2 bases and J by 11 bases, leaving 12 bases between them. In germline, CDR1 is MNHEY, CDR2 SVGAGI. This CDR3 spans 12 amino acids.

This clonotype was found many times. The J gene is TRBJ2-1, the V gene TRBV6-5, with TRBD2 identical over 7 bases. This CDR3 has 16 amino acids. CDR1 is MNHEY, CDR2 SVGAGI, per germline. The V and J ends lost 6 bases and 6 bases, in that order; junction bases with no gene match: 14. CDR3 bases: TGTGCCAGCAGACCTTACCGCGGGGGAAGGAGCAATGAGCAGTTCTTC. It yields the protein CASRPYRGGRSNEQFF.

The chain joins TRBV7-2 to TRBJ2-5; D not certain. There are 14 residues in the CDR3. In germline, CDR1 is SGHTA, CDR2 FQGNSA. V gave up 1 base and J gave up 2 bases, with 8 bases separating them. This CDR3 reads CASSLVGLQETQYF. The CDR3 coding sequence is TGTGCCAGCAGCTTAGTTGGGTTGCAAGAGACCCAGTACTTC.